A selection of T cell receptor beta chains follows, all from one sample in a study of PD-L1 blockade in urothelial cancer. The method was immunoSEQ multiplex PCR; TCRdb's version includes in-frame clones alone and lacks a portion of them. This sample yields approximately 91,000 clones, of which less than 85% are seen a single time; approximately 8.4% belongs to the top ten. Sequenced here: PBMCs, sampled around atezolizumab (anti-PD-L1) treatment. Receptors originate from a man between 65 and 79 years old with urothelial cancer. Both conserved end residues are part of each CDR3. A D gene is named only where the DNA matches it firmly. Rows may omit the clone size; those that give it use once, few, many or a size class.

cdr3_aa: CASSLDGQGIGELFF
cdr3_nt: TGTGCCAGCAGCTTAGACGGACAGGGAATCGGGGAGCTGTTTTTT
d_call: TRBD1
clone_size: once
j_call: TRBJ2-2
v_call: TRBV11-2

cdr3_aa: CASSLQGSSYEQYF
cdr3_nt: TGTGCCAGCAGCTTACAGGGGTCTTCCTACGAGCAGTACTTC
d_call: NA
clone_size: few
j_call: TRBJ2-7
v_call: TRBV7-3

cdr3_aa: CASQLEGDEQFF
cdr3_nt: TGCGCCAGCCAATTAGAGGGGGATGAGCAGTTCTTC
d_call: NA
clone_size: NA
j_call: TRBJ2-1
v_call: TRBV5-1

cdr3_aa: CASSQADRENYGYTF
cdr3_nt: TGTGCCAGCAGCCAAGCGGACAGGGAAAACTATGGCTACACCTTC
d_call: TRBD1
clone_size: NA
j_call: TRBJ1-2
v_call: TRBV14

cdr3_aa: CASSRTGDGYTF
cdr3_nt: TGTGCCAGCAGCCGGACAGGGGATGGCTACACCTTC
d_call: TRBD1
clone_size: NA
j_call: TRBJ1-2
v_call: TRBV11-2

cdr3_aa: CASRRQGNGFSPLHF
cdr3_nt: TGCGCCAGCAGGCGCCAGGGAAATGGGTTTTCACCCCTCCACTTT
d_call: NA
clone_size: NA
j_call: TRBJ1-6
v_call: TRBV5-1

cdr3_aa: CASSPRSGTGVGELFF
cdr3_nt: TGTGCCAGCAGCCCTCGGTCCGGGACAGGGGTCGGGGAGCTGTTTTTT
d_call: TRBD1
clone_size: NA
j_call: TRBJ2-2
v_call: TRBV7-6

cdr3_aa: CASSLPRTASYNEQFF
cdr3_nt: TGTGCCAGCAGCTTACCCCGGACAGCCTCCTACAATGAGCAGTTCTTC
d_call: NA
clone_size: NA
j_call: TRBJ2-1
v_call: TRBV7-2

cdr3_aa: CSAPVPGAYTF
cdr3_nt: TGCAGTGCTCCCGTTCCGGGAGCGTACACCTTC
d_call: NA
clone_size: few
j_call: TRBJ1-2
v_call: TRBV20-1

cdr3_aa: CAISESGGDGYTF
cdr3_nt: TGTGCCATCAGTGAGTCAGGGGGGGATGGCTACACCTTC
d_call: NA
clone_size: NA
j_call: TRBJ1-2
v_call: TRBV10-3

cdr3_aa: CASSPHQGLNTEAFF
cdr3_nt: TGTGCCAGCAGTCCCCACCAGGGGTTGAACACTGAAGCTTTCTTT
d_call: NA
clone_size: NA
j_call: TRBJ1-1
v_call: TRBV27

cdr3_aa: CASSAGGGREHEQFF
cdr3_nt: TGTGCCAGCAGCGCGGGGGGGGGCAGAGAACATGAGCAGTTCTTC
d_call: TRBD2
clone_size: NA
j_call: TRBJ2-1
v_call: TRBV6-5

cdr3_aa: CASSVDRQNTEAFF
cdr3_nt: TGTGCCAGCAGCGTGGACAGACAGAACACTGAAGCTTTCTTT
d_call: NA
clone_size: few
j_call: TRBJ1-1
v_call: TRBV9

cdr3_aa: CAISESTRASGRAKAEQYF
cdr3_nt: TGTGCCATCAGTGAGTCGACTCGGGCTAGCGGGAGGGCCAAGGCCGAGCAGTACTTC
d_call: TRBD2
clone_size: NA
j_call: TRBJ2-7
v_call: TRBV10-3

cdr3_aa: CASSPPEYSGANVLTF
cdr3_nt: TGCGCCAGCAGCCCGCCGGAGTACTCTGGGGCCAACGTCCTGACTTTC
d_call: NA
clone_size: NA
j_call: TRBJ2-6
v_call: TRBV5-1

cdr3_aa: CASSSSSGRAFSHEQYF
cdr3_nt: TGCGCCAGCAGCTCCTCTAGCGGGAGGGCCTTCTCCCACGAGCAGTACTTC
d_call: TRBD2
clone_size: NA
j_call: TRBJ2-7
v_call: TRBV5-1

cdr3_aa: CASSLMDSGGYTF
cdr3_nt: TGTGCCAGCAGTTTGATGGACTCAGGTGGCTACACCTTC
d_call: NA
clone_size: NA
j_call: TRBJ1-2
v_call: TRBV27

cdr3_aa: CASSSGTSGYNEQFF
cdr3_nt: TGTGCCAGCAGCTCCGGGACTAGCGGTTACAATGAGCAGTTCTTC
d_call: TRBD2
clone_size: once
j_call: TRBJ2-1
v_call: TRBV7-3

cdr3_aa: CASSLTGGIREQYF
cdr3_nt: TGTGCCAGCAGCTTGACGGGGGGGATCCGCGAGCAGTACTTC
d_call: TRBD2
clone_size: NA
j_call: TRBJ2-7
v_call: TRBV5-5

cdr3_aa: CASSAGINSPLHF
cdr3_nt: TGTGCCAGCAGCGCCGGGATCAATTCACCCCTCCACTTT
d_call: NA
clone_size: few
j_call: TRBJ1-6
v_call: TRBV7-2

cdr3_aa: CASSQAPGTGAYSPLHF
cdr3_nt: TGCGCCAGCAGCCAAGCCCCCGGGACAGGGGCCTATTCACCCCTCCACTTT
d_call: TRBD1
clone_size: NA
j_call: TRBJ1-6
v_call: TRBV5-1

cdr3_aa: CASSPGTANEQFF
cdr3_nt: TGTGCCAGTAGTCCCGGGACAGCCAATGAGCAGTTCTTC
d_call: TRBD1
clone_size: NA
j_call: TRBJ2-1
v_call: TRBV19

cdr3_aa: CAWSRGGDQPQHF
cdr3_nt: TGTGCCTGGAGTAGGGGGGGCGATCAGCCCCAGCATTTT
d_call: NA
clone_size: NA
j_call: TRBJ1-5
v_call: TRBV30

cdr3_aa: CASSPWDARGGNIQYF
cdr3_nt: TGTGCCAGCAGTCCTTGGGACGCCCGAGGGGGAAACATTCAGTACTTC
d_call: NA
clone_size: NA
j_call: TRBJ2-4
v_call: TRBV27

cdr3_aa: CASSLVGQGSYGYTF
cdr3_nt: TGTGCCAGCAGCTTAGTGGGGCAGGGGAGCTATGGCTACACCTTC
d_call: NA
clone_size: NA
j_call: TRBJ1-2
v_call: TRBV7-9

cdr3_aa: CASSQFPGTGEVPGELFF
cdr3_nt: TGCGCCAGCAGCCAGTTTCCCGGGACAGGGGAGGTCCCCGGGGAGCTGTTTTTT
d_call: TRBD1
clone_size: NA
j_call: TRBJ2-2
v_call: TRBV4-1

cdr3_aa: CAARAAGASQETQYF
cdr3_nt: TGTGCCGCCCGAGCGGCAGGGGCCTCGCAAGAGACCCAGTACTTC
d_call: NA
clone_size: NA
j_call: TRBJ2-5
v_call: TRBV10-3

cdr3_aa: CASSPPLGGNTEAFF
cdr3_nt: TGTGCCAGCTCACCACCGTTGGGGGGTAACACTGAAGCTTTCTTT
d_call: NA
clone_size: NA
j_call: TRBJ1-1
v_call: TRBV18

cdr3_aa: CASSLLWDSSYEQYF
cdr3_nt: TGTGCCAGCAGCTTACTTTGGGACAGCTCCTACGAGCAGTACTTC
d_call: TRBD1
clone_size: NA
j_call: TRBJ2-7
v_call: TRBV7-8

cdr3_aa: CASSVDPNSSRRNTIYF
cdr3_nt: TGTGCCAGCAGCGTAGATCCGAATAGTAGCCGTCGGAACACCATATATTTT
d_call: NA
clone_size: NA
j_call: TRBJ1-3
v_call: TRBV9

cdr3_aa: CASSFGGSTDTQYF
cdr3_nt: TGTGCCAGCAGCTTTGGGGGGAGCACAGATACGCAGTATTTT
d_call: NA
clone_size: NA
j_call: TRBJ2-3
v_call: TRBV11-3

cdr3_aa: CASSQDFGQGIGMNTEAFF
cdr3_nt: TGTGCCAGCAGCCAAGATTTCGGACAGGGGATTGGAATGAACACTGAAGCTTTCTTT
d_call: TRBD1
clone_size: NA
j_call: TRBJ1-1
v_call: TRBV4-2

cdr3_aa: CASSSMDTQYF
cdr3_nt: TGTGCCAGCAGCTCCATGGATACGCAGTATTTT
d_call: NA
clone_size: once
j_call: TRBJ2-3
v_call: TRBV5-8

cdr3_aa: CASAGSGGGETQYF
cdr3_nt: TGTGCCAGCGCTGGTAGCGGGGGAGGGGAGACCCAGTACTTC
d_call: TRBD2
clone_size: NA
j_call: TRBJ2-5
v_call: TRBV2

cdr3_aa: CASRPQGAGGYTF
cdr3_nt: TGTGCCAGCAGGCCGCAGGGGGCGGGGGGCTACACCTTC
d_call: TRBD1
clone_size: NA
j_call: TRBJ1-2
v_call: TRBV7-6

cdr3_aa: CASSPQGATNEKLFF
cdr3_nt: TGCGCCAGCAGCCCACAGGGGGCGACTAATGAAAAACTGTTTTTT
d_call: TRBD1
clone_size: few
j_call: TRBJ1-4
v_call: TRBV5-1

cdr3_aa: CASTSGQGRGGYEQYF
cdr3_nt: TGTGCCAGCACCTCCGGACAGGGTAGGGGCGGCTACGAGCAGTACTTC
d_call: TRBD1
clone_size: NA
j_call: TRBJ2-7
v_call: TRBV6-6

cdr3_aa: CASSLDRMNQPQHF
cdr3_nt: TGTGCCAGCTCACTAGACAGGATGAATCAGCCCCAGCATTTT
d_call: NA
clone_size: NA
j_call: TRBJ1-5
v_call: TRBV18

cdr3_aa: CASSTAADTQYF
cdr3_nt: TGCGCCAGCTCCACGGCGGCAGATACGCAGTATTTT
d_call: NA
clone_size: NA
j_call: TRBJ2-3
v_call: TRBV5-1

cdr3_aa: CASSVGTKETQYF
cdr3_nt: TGTGCCAGCAGCGTAGGGACAAAAGAGACCCAGTACTTC
d_call: NA
clone_size: NA
j_call: TRBJ2-5
v_call: TRBV9

cdr3_aa: CASSQDRSSGREQFF
cdr3_nt: TGTGCCAGCAGCCAAGATCGGTCTAGCGGGAGGGAGCAGTTCTTC
d_call: TRBD2
clone_size: NA
j_call: TRBJ2-1
v_call: TRBV4-2

cdr3_aa: CASSLGAEAYEQYF
cdr3_nt: TGTGCCAGCAGCTTAGGAGCGGAGGCCTACGAGCAGTACTTC
d_call: NA
clone_size: NA
j_call: TRBJ2-7
v_call: TRBV7-2

cdr3_aa: CASSISSTGAHSYEQYF
cdr3_nt: TGTGCCAGCAGCATTAGTTCGACAGGGGCCCACTCCTACGAGCAGTACTTC
d_call: TRBD1
clone_size: NA
j_call: TRBJ2-7
v_call: TRBV11-2

cdr3_aa: CASSVDLQGTHGYTF
cdr3_nt: TGTGCCAGCAGTGTGGACTTACAGGGGACGCATGGCTACACCTTC
d_call: TRBD1
clone_size: NA
j_call: TRBJ1-2
v_call: TRBV6-4